Below are 29 T cell receptor beta chains sequenced from a single sample in a study of Graves' ophthalmopathy and Graves' hyperthyroidism. TCR beta CDR3 regions were amplified from RNA transcripts. A first-round RT-PCR used HTBI primers, followed by a second-round multiplex PCR. TCRdb reprocessed the multiplex PCR reads via MiXCR and lists one record per CDR3 protein. The profile shows about 1.1 million distinct CDR3 sequences, less than 45% of them singletons. Sequencing used peripheral blood or thyroid tissue (not recorded which). The origin of the receptors is an adult man with Graves' hyperthyroidism.

This clonotype was detected many times. The chain employs TRBV7-9 and TRBJ2-7; tentatively, D is TRBD1 (5 bases). Per the germline V gene, CDR1 is SEHNR and CDR2 is FQNEAQ (reference sequence). V was pared by 3 bases and J by 3 bases, with 9 bases between. There are 13 residues in the CDR3. CDR3 loop: CASSFDDSYEQYF. As DNA, the CDR3 is TGTGCCAGCAGCTTCGACGACAGCTACGAGCAGTACTTC.

The V gene is TRBV12-3 or TRBV12-4, the J gene TRBJ2-7; D might be TRBD1 or TRBD2, each matching 5 bases. This CDR3 has 14 residues. Trimming took off 8 bases at V and 0 bases at J, with 14 bases between the two ends. In nucleotides, the CDR3 is TGTGCCAGCGCCGGGACGGGCACCTCCTACGAGCAGTACTTC. Amino acid sequence: CASAGTGTSYEQYF.

On this clonotype: This may be a read error, as it is one base from a much larger clone. V gene TRBV5-1 combines with J gene TRBJ1-2, with D possibly matching TRBD1 (5 bases). This CDR3 has 15 residues. Germline lookup yields CDR1 SGHRS and CDR2 YFSETQ. Trimming took off 0 bases at V and 6 bases at J, with 15 bases between the two ends. CDR3: CASSLGTSLAHGYTF. DNA for the CDR3: TGCGCCAGCAGCTTGGGGACATCACTCGCTCATGGCTACACCTTC.

The rearrangement uses TRBV6-5 and TRBJ2-6, with TRBD1 identical over 10 bases. This CDR3 has 17 residues. Germline V gene sequence: CDR1 MNHEY, CDR2 SVGAGI. V lost 6 bases to trimming and J lost 1 base; unmatched junction nucleotides: 6. CDR3 DNA sequence: TGTGCCAGCAGGACAGGGGGCCAACCATCTGGGGCCAACGTCCTGACTTTC. As protein: CASRTGGQPSGANVLTF.

CDR3 protein: CASSDSGPGYEQYF. Written as DNA, the CDR3 is TGCGCCAGCAGTGACTCCGGGCCTGGCTACGAGCAGTACTTC. The J gene is TRBJ2-7, the V gene TRBV10-2; D gene uncertain. Trimming shortened V by 3 bases and J by 3 bases, and 12 bases separated the two germline ends. The CDR3 sequence is 14 residues long. Germline CDR1 reads WSHSY; CDR2 reads SAAADI.

The table lists this clonotype with a few counts. The junction departs from the called germline gene at one end, perhaps through a read error. This chain uses TRBV6-2 or TRBV6-3 with TRBJ2-2, with D unclear. This CDR3 spans 14 amino acids. Germline values: CDR1 MNHEY, CDR2 SVGEGT. The CDR3 loop reads CASIYTRNTGELFF. The CDR3 DNA sequence: TGTGCCAGCATTTACACCAGGAACACCGGGGAGCTGTTTTTT.

This clonotype was found many times. The chain links TRBV7-8 to TRBJ2-6; D ambiguous. The CDR3 contains 14 residues. Per the germline V gene, CDR1 is SGHVS and CDR2 is FQNEAQ. Trimming pared 5 bases from V and 0 bases from J, leaving 5 bases between. The DNA for the CDR3 is TGTGCCAGCAGCCTGACCTCTGGGGCCAACGTCCTGACTTTC. This translates into CASSLTSGANVLTF.

Remarks on this clonotype: A much larger clone sits a single nucleotide away, making a read error possible. CDR3 in DNA: TGTGCCAGCAGCTTAGTTGGGGGGCGTGACACTGAAGCTTTCTTT. Residues: CASSLVGGRDTEAFF. J is TRBJ1-1 and V is TRBV12-3 or TRBV12-4; a weak D match, TRBD1 (6 bases). There are 15 residues in the CDR3.

The chain joins TRBV9 to TRBJ2-6; D uncertain. Trimming pared 4 bases from V and 2 bases from J, leaving 13 bases between. The CDR3 has 16 amino acids. Looked up from germline, CDR1 is SGDLS and CDR2 is YYNGEE. Here the CDR3 reads CASSPPSGAGANVLTF. The DNA of the CDR3 is TGTGCCAGCAGCCCGCCGTCCGGCGCTGGGGCCAACGTCCTGACTTTC. The full variable domain, completed using reference TRBV9 and TRBJ2-6, is DSGVTQTPKHLITATGQRVTLRCSPRSGDLSVYWYQQSLDQGLQFLIQYYNGEERAKGNILERFSAQQFPDLHSELNLSSLELGDSALYFCASSPPSGAGANVLTFGAGSRLTVL.

This clonotype was detected only a few times. The chain recombines TRBV7-7 with TRBJ2-3; 8 bases line up with TRBD2. The trim removed 5 bases at V and 6 bases at J, leaving 7 bases unmatched. The CDR3 contains 14 residues. In germline, CDR1 is SSHAT, CDR2 FNYEAQ (reference sequence). CDR3 sequence reads: CASSRTGGEDTQYF. CDR3 sequence (DNA): TGTGCCAGCAGCCGTACGGGGGGGGAGGATACGCAGTATTTT.

In this sample, this clonotype turned up many times. The genes are TRBV7-6 and TRBJ1-5; D may be TRBD1 (5 bases). The length of the CDR3 is 16 residues. Germline-derived CDR1 and CDR2 are SGHVS and FNYEAQ. Between the trimmed V and J ends, which lost 0 bases and 6 bases, there was a span of 15 bases. CDR3 sequence: CASSLAQGPLTQPQHF. The CDR3 DNA is TGTGCCAGCAGCTTAGCGCAGGGTCCTCTGACTCAGCCCCAGCATTTT. The variable domain in full, with the rest retrieved from reference TRBV7-6 and TRBJ1-5, is GAGVSQSPRYKVTKRGQDVALRCDPISGHVSLYWYRQALGQGPEFLTYFNYEAQQDKSGLPNDRFSAERPEGSISTLTIQRTEQRDSAMYRCASSLAQGPLTQPQHFGDGTRLSIL.

In this sample, this clonotype turned up a few times. This rearrangement joins TRBV5-1 to TRBJ1-2; TRBD1 agrees at 7 bases. The CDR3 is 15 amino acids. V was clipped by 4 bases and J by 6 bases; unmatched bases: 12. From germline, CDR1 is SGHRS and CDR2 YFSETQ. The CDR3 DNA follows: TGCGCCAGCAGCGGTAGGGACAGATTAAACGATGGCTACACCTTC. Translation gives CASSGRDRLNDGYTF.

Concerning this clonotype: No conserved phenylalanine or tryptophan ends this CDR3, so it is likely a read error. V is TRBV29-1 and J is TRBJ2-5, with D tentatively TRBD2 (6 bases). This CDR3 comprises 12 residues. V gave up 3 bases and J gave up 5 bases, with 10 bases separating them. From germline, CDR1 is SQVTM and CDR2 ANQGSEA. CDR3 protein: CSVDKEGETQYL. The DNA for the CDR3 is TGCAGCGTTGACAAGGAGGGTGAGACCCAGTACCTC.

Points on this clonotype: One end of the junction varies from germline; a read error may be responsible. This chain connects TRBV15 to TRBJ2-7; 9 nucleotides line up with TRBD2. CDR1 and CDR2 (germline): LNHNV, YYDKDF (reference sequence). The CDR3 sequence is 17 residues long. The CDR3 protein is CAASSHGSSGKAYEQYF. The CDR3 coding sequence is TGTGCCGCCAGCAGCCACGGTTCTAGCGGGAAAGCCTACGAGCAGTACTTC.

This clonotype was seen at least ten times. The CDR3 spells CATSDRAGTGGGGAFF. In DNA, the CDR3 is TGTGCCACCAGTGACCGCGCCGGGACAGGGGGCGGAGGGGCTTTCTTT. The chain joins TRBV24-1 to TRBJ1-1; 12 nucleotides match TRBD1. After removal of 4 bases from V and 11 bases from J, the junction contained 13 bases not matched to a gene. The CDR3 spans 16 residues. Per germline, CDR1 KGHDR and CDR2 SFDVKD.

The chain is built from TRBV10-3 and TRBJ2-7, with D tentatively TRBD2 (5 bases). This CDR3 region has 15 residues. The V gene's germline CDR1 is ENHRY and CDR2 SYGVKD. V lost 5 bases and J lost 9, with 23 bases in between. CDR3 in DNA: TGTGCCATCAGTTACTCCCCCGGCCCCGGGATGGTGCAGTACTTC. This gives the protein CAISYSPGPGMVQYF.

This clonotype appeared many times. The chain uses TRBV2 and TRBJ1-2, with a tentative D call TRBD1 (6 bases). The ends were cut back, 7 bases at V and 3 bases at J, with 18 bases in the middle. This CDR3 is 15 amino acids long. Germline lookup yields CDR1 SNHLY and CDR2 FYNNEI. The CDR3 region is CASKLGTTGDYGYTF. In nucleotides, the CDR3 is TGTGCCAGCAAACTCGGGACAACCGGAGACTATGGCTACACCTTC.

Details on this clonotype: With a much larger clone just one base away, this may be a read error. V is TRBV19 and J is TRBJ2-7; 8 bases are shared with TRBD1. Germline loops: CDR1 LNHDA, CDR2 SQIVND (reference sequence). The CDR3 consists of 15 residues. CDR3 residues: CAGSIAHGQGWEQYF. The CDR3 nucleotides are TGTGCCGGTAGTATCGCGCATGGACAGGGATGGGAGCAGTACTTC.

This clonotype was seen many times. The DNA for the CDR3 is TGCAGCGTTGTCCCAAGTTTGGGTGGTGCTTACTACGAGCAGTACTTC. It is translated as CSVVPSLGGAYYEQYF. The V gene is TRBV29-1, the J gene TRBJ2-7; D unclear. V dropped 4 bases and J dropped 3 bases, with 22 bases sitting between them. This CDR3 has 16 residues. The germline gives CDR1 SQVTM, CDR2 ANQGSEA.

This rearrangement joins TRBV9 to TRBJ1-3; D not resolved. V gave up 0 bases and J gave up 3 bases, with 19 bases separating them. From germline, CDR1 is SGDLS and CDR2 YYNGEE. This CDR3 region has 18 residues. The CDR3 region is CASSVGGRSVPLGNTIYF. The CDR3 nucleotides read TGTGCCAGCAGCGTAGGCGGCAGATCGGTCCCCCTTGGAAACACCATATATTTT.

As to this clonotype: Since a much larger clone is just one base distant, this may be a read error. The CDR3 end shows no conserved phenylalanine or tryptophan, and so a read error is likely. The J gene is TRBJ1-1, the V gene TRBV2, with 9 bases identical to TRBD1. The CDR3 contains 14 residues. Unmatched junction bases numbered 7, after V lost 7 bases and J lost 4 bases. Germline values: CDR1 SNHLY, CDR2 FYNNEI. CDR3 loop: CASKVTGGITEAFL. The CDR3 bases are TGTGCCAGCAAAGTCACAGGGGGCATCACTGAAGCTTTCCTT.

Many counts were recorded for this clonotype. The chain uses TRBV29-1 and TRBJ1-2, with D uncertain. The CDR3 is 11 residues long. Germline loops: CDR1 SQVTM, CDR2 ANQGSEA. V was cut by 3 bases and J by 8 bases, with 10 bases left in between. CDR3 in amino acids: CSVDTGSGYTF. For the CDR3, the DNA is TGCAGCGTTGATACGGGCAGCGGCTACACCTTC. Full variable domain (missing parts from reference TRBV29-1 and TRBJ1-2): SAVISQKPSRDICQRGTSLTIQCQVDSQVTMMFWYRQQPGQSLTLIATANQGSEATYESGFVIDKFPISRPNLTFSTLTVSNMSPEDSSIYLCSVDTGSGYTFGSGTRLTVV.

On this clonotype: A read error may be the cause here, since a much bigger clone is one base away. The chain couples TRBV7-9 to TRBJ2-2; D uncertain. This CDR3 region has 13 residues. Looked up from germline, CDR1 is SEHNR and CDR2 is FQNEAQ (reference sequence). With 11 bases removed from V and 3 bases from J, the gap between germline ends came to 13 bases. CDR3 region: CAGNREDTGELFF. CDR3 DNA: TGTGCCGGAAATCGAGAGGACACCGGGGAGCTGTTTTTT. Together with reference TRBV7-9 and TRBJ2-2, the CDR3 gives the full variable domain: DTGVSQNPRHKITKRGQNVTFRCDPISEHNRLYWYRQTLGQGPEFLTYFQNEAQLEKSRLLSDRFSAERPKGSFSTLEIQRTEQGDSAMYLCAGNREDTGELFFGEGSRLTVL.

This clonotype came up many times. In DNA form, the CDR3 reads TGTGCCACCAGCGGCAAAACAGGGACTAGCGGGGCCGCGCAGTACTTC. As protein: CATSGKTGTSGAAQYF. The J gene is TRBJ2-7, the V gene TRBV15; 13 nucleotides align to TRBD2. Germline V gene data show CDR1 as LNHNV and CDR2 as YYDKDF (reference sequence). The CDR3 totals 16 residues. V trimming: 5 bases; J trimming: 9 bases; junction bases outside the gene matches: 13.

This clonotype showed up just a few times. A single base separates this from a much larger clone, so it may be a read error. The chain joins TRBV10-3 to TRBJ2-7; TRBD1 aligns across 11 bases. From germline, CDR1 is ENHRY and CDR2 SYGVKD. The CDR3 has 13 amino acids. V trimming: 10 bases; J trimming: 0 bases; junction bases outside the gene matches: 2. The CDR3 is CATGTGGSYEQYF. The CDR3 region has the DNA TGTGCCACCGGGACAGGGGGCTCCTACGAGCAGTACTTC.

This clonotype came up many times. The chain links TRBV5-1 to TRBJ2-7, with D perhaps TRBD2 (5 bases). There are 11 residues in the CDR3. V lost 1 base and J 9 bases, leaving 8 bases between the germline ends. Germline assignment: CDR1 SGHRS and CDR2 YFSETQ. The CDR3 bases are TGCGCCAGCAGCTTGAATGGAGGGCAGTACTTC. It is translated as CASSLNGGQYF.

This sequence joins TRBV14 and TRBJ1-4; unclear D gene. Per germline, CDR1 SGHDN and CDR2 FVKESK. CDR3 length: 15 amino acids. V was clipped by 5 bases and J by 5 bases, with 15 bases between them. CDR3 coding DNA: TGTGCCAGCAGCTGGCGCGCAGGACCGAATGAAAAACTGTTTTTT. Translating gives CASSWRAGPNEKLFF. The full variable domain, with the rest looked up from reference TRBV14 and TRBJ1-4, is EAGVTQFPSHSVIEKGQTVTLRCDPISGHDNLYWYRRVMGKEIKFLLHFVKESKQDESGMPNNRFLAERTGGTYSTLKVQPAELEDSGVYFCASSWRAGPNEKLFFGSGTQLSVL.

The chain combines TRBV28 with TRBJ1-1; unclear D gene. The CDR3 is 11 amino acids. With 5 bases removed from V and 6 bases from J, the gap between germline ends came to 7 bases. Germline V gene sequence: CDR1 MDHEN, CDR2 SYDVKM. The CDR3 spells CASSTPSEAFF. CDR3 bases: TGTGCCAGCAGTACTCCATCTGAAGCTTTCTTT.

This clonotype came up many times. This chain uses TRBV20-1 with TRBJ1-5; D not certain. CDR1 is DFQATT, CDR2 SNEGSKA, per germline (reference sequence). Trimming removed 1 base at V and 3 bases at J, with 10 bases between. There are 14 residues in the CDR3. CDR3 DNA: TGCAGTGCTAGAGTTTCCAGGTTCAATCAGCCCCAGCATTTT. Protein product: CSARVSRFNQPQHF.